Below, 21 T cell receptor beta chains from the same sample are listed, as sequenced in a study of blood T cell repertoires in COVID-19. Libraries were prepared by immunoSEQ multiplex PCR; TCRdb keeps only in-frame clonotypes and omits some of them. This table holds tens of thousands of clones, over 75% found once. Sequencing used peripheral blood. The source is a human donor in a cohort sampled during active COVID-19.

The chain is built from TRBV5-1 and TRBJ1-3, with D possibly being TRBD1 (6 bases). The germline V gene encodes CDR1 SGHRS and CDR2 YFSETQ. CDR3 length equals 14 residues. Trimming pared 0 bases from V and 3 bases from J, leaving 7 bases between. The CDR3, as DNA: TGCGCCAGCAGCTTGGGACAGGATGGAAACACCATATATTTT. Translating gives CASSLGQDGNTIYF.

The genes are TRBV27 and TRBJ2-7, with TRBD1 matching 7 bases. V lost 2 bases to trimming and J lost 5 bases; unmatched junction nucleotides: 9. This CDR3 comprises 15 residues. Germline-derived CDR1 and CDR2 are MNHEY and SMNVEV (reference sequence). CDR3 DNA: TGTGCCAGCAGTTTAGATAGCACAGGGGTGAACGAGCAGTACTTC. It translates to CASSLDSTGVNEQYF.

The gene calls are TRBV11-3 and TRBJ1-1, with 7 bases fitting TRBD1. Losses at the gene ends were 0 bases for V and 2 bases for J; bases not matched to a gene: 12. CDR1 SGHNT and CDR2 YENEEA come from the germline V gene. This CDR3 spans 18 amino acids. The CDR3 spells CASSLDPPSAGGNTEAFF. The CDR3, as DNA: TGTGCCAGCAGCTTAGACCCTCCGTCGGCAGGGGGAAACACTGAAGCTTTCTTT. Filled out from reference TRBV11-3 and TRBJ1-1, the complete variable domain reads EAGVVQSPRYKIIEKKQPVAFWCNPISGHNTLYWYLQNLGQGPELLIRYENEEAVDDSQLPKDRFSAERLKGVDSTLKIQPAELGDSAVYLCASSLDPPSAGGNTEAFFGQGTRLTVV.

The chain recombines TRBV5-4 with TRBJ2-7, with D perhaps matching TRBD1 (5 bases). The CDR3 is made up of 14 amino acids. CDR1 and CDR2 (germline): SGHNT, YYREEE (reference sequence). Trimming cost V 3 bases and J 6 bases, with 16 bases left between them. The DNA for the CDR3 is TGTGCCAGCAGCTCTGGACACACCTCACCCGAGCAGTACTTC. This translates into CASSSGHTSPEQYF. Filled out from reference TRBV5-4 and TRBJ2-7, the complete variable domain reads ETGVTQSPTHLIKTRGQQVTLRCSSQSGHNTVSWYQQALGQGPQFIFQYYREEENGRGNFPPRFSGLQFPNYSSELNVNALELDDSALYLCASSSGHTSPEQYFGPGTRLTVT.

The chain is built from TRBV6-6 and TRBJ1-3; the match to TRBD1 covers 9 bases. Germline V CDR1 and CDR2: MNHNY, SVGAGI (reference sequence). The CDR3 is 16 residues long. The junction had 8 bases not matched to a gene; V was cut back by 4 bases and J by 4 bases. The CDR3 DNA reads TGTGCCAGCAGTTCAGAAGGGACAGGGTTCGGAAACACCATATATTTT. Protein: CASSSEGTGFGNTIYF.

V and J are TRBV5-1 and TRBJ1-6; the match to TRBD1 covers 10 bases. This CDR3 is built from 15 residues. V dropped 2 bases and J dropped 7; count of bases not matched to a gene: 3. Germline assignment: CDR1 SGHRS and CDR2 YFSETQ. The CDR3 coding sequence is TGCGCCAGCAGCTTATCGACAGGGGGCAATTCACCCCTCCACTTT. Translation gives CASSLSTGGNSPLHF.

The CDR3 DNA sequence: TGTGCCAGCAGTGGGCAGGGCTGGGGCTACACCTTC. The encoded protein is CASSGQGWGYTF. The chain has TRBV25-1 and TRBJ1-2; D possibly corresponds to TRBD1 (5 bases). The CDR3 is made up of 12 amino acids. Germline CDR1 reads MGHDK; CDR2 reads SYGVNS. Between the trimmed V and J ends, which lost 4 bases and 8 bases, there was a span of 11 bases.

The rearrangement links TRBV20-1 to TRBJ1-1, with D possibly matching TRBD1 (6 bases). The V and J ends lost 3 bases and 5 bases respectively, with 22 bases between them. The germline CDR1 and CDR2 sequences are DFQATT and SNEGSKA (reference sequence). The CDR3 runs to 16 residues. The CDR3 DNA is TGCAGTGCTAGTCCCGGTACAGGGCGAGGTTCTACTGAAGCTTTCTTT. Protein product: CSASPGTGRGSTEAFF.

The J gene is TRBJ1-2, the V gene TRBV4-1; perhaps TRBD1 as D (6 bases). Trimming took 8 bases from V and 7 from J, leaving 23 bases between them. The CDR3 sequence is 15 residues long. Germline V gene lookup returns CDR1 MGHRA and CDR2 YSYEKL. In nucleotides, the CDR3 is TGCGCCAGCGCCACCCCCCGGGGGGGGGCGCGTGGCTACACCTTC. As protein: CASATPRGGARGYTF.

The rearrangement links TRBV18 to TRBJ2-7; 9 bases agree with TRBD1. The trim removed 6 bases at V and 2 bases at J, leaving 5 bases unmatched. Per germline, CDR1 KGHSH and CDR2 LQKENI. The CDR3 totals 14 residues. The CDR3 reads CASSGQGTAYEQYF. The CDR3 DNA sequence: TGTGCCAGCTCCGGACAGGGGACGGCCTACGAGCAGTACTTC. Full variable domain (remainder filled in from reference TRBV18 and TRBJ2-7): NAGVMQNPRHLVRRRGQEARLRCSPMKGHSHVYWYRQLPEEGLKFMVYLQKENIIDESGMPKERFSAEFPKEGPSILRIQQVVRGDSAAYFCASSGQGTAYEQYFGPGTRLTVT.

Regarding this clone: Other DNA variants within this sample encode the same CDR3. The V and J genes are TRBV7-2 and TRBJ1-1; D ambiguous. This CDR3 spans 14 amino acids. Trimming took 1 base from V and 2 from J, leaving 8 bases between them. The germline V gene encodes CDR1 SGHTA and CDR2 FQGNSA. The CDR3 sequence is CASSLVGRNTEAFF. As DNA, the CDR3 is TGTGCCAGCAGCTTAGTTGGCAGAAACACTGAAGCTTTCTTT.

The rearrangement links TRBV6-1 to TRBJ2-5; 9 bases line up with TRBD2. This CDR3 is built from 18 residues. V was pared by 0 bases and J by 2 bases, with 10 bases of the junction left unmatched. Germline V gene lookup returns CDR1 MNHNS and CDR2 SASEGT. The CDR3 region has the DNA TGTGCCAGCAGTGAAGCGGCATTAGCGGGGGCCCAACAAGAGACCCAGTACTTC. It codes for CASSEAALAGAQQETQYF.

V is TRBV5-1 and J is TRBJ2-1; 8 bases are a match to TRBD2. CDR1 is SGHRS, CDR2 YFSETQ, per germline. The CDR3 covers 16 residues. The ends lost 4 bases at V and 7 bases at J; junction bases unmatched: 13. The CDR3 is CASSPGTGGAWNEQFF. CDR3 nucleotides: TGCGCCAGCAGCCCTGGTACCGGGGGGGCATGGAATGAGCAGTTCTTC.

This clone was observed once. The V gene is TRBV19, the J gene TRBJ1-3, with 7 bases matching TRBD1. The CDR3 totals 13 residues. J lost 2 bases, V lost 6 bases, and 1 base had no gene match. The germline CDR1 and CDR2 sequences are LNHDA and SQIVND (reference sequence). The CDR3 loop is CASRQGTGNTIYF. For the CDR3, the DNA is TGTGCCAGTAGACAGGGGACTGGAAACACCATATATTTT.

The genes are TRBV3-1 (or the pseudogene TRBV3-2) and TRBJ1-2; no firm D call. The CDR3 contains 13 residues. The germline V and J ends were trimmed by 2 bases and 7 bases, with 11 bases remaining between them. The germline gives CDR1 LGHDT, CDR2 YNNKEL (reference sequence). CDR3 amino acids: CASSQRGDLGYTF. As DNA, the CDR3 is TGTGCCAGCAGCCAACGCGGAGATCTTGGCTACACCTTC.

The V gene is TRBV20-1, the J gene TRBJ1-2; 8 positions match TRBD1. Germline V gene lookup returns CDR1 DFQATT and CDR2 SNEGSKA (reference sequence). The CDR3 covers 20 residues. With V trimmed by 3 bases and J by 3 bases, 24 bases remained unmatched. The DNA for the CDR3 is TGCAGTGCTAGTGGCTGGACAGGGAGCATCGGACCCCGGAGTTACTATGGCTACACCTTC. Translated: CSASGWTGSIGPRSYYGYTF.

In its sample, this clone was seen a few times. V and J are TRBV4-2 and TRBJ2-1; 7 bases map to TRBD2. The V and J ends lost 0 bases and 4 bases, in that order; junction bases with no gene match: 6. The CDR3 spans 16 residues. Per germline, CDR1 LGHNA and CDR2 YNFKEQ. The CDR3 bases are TGTGCCAGCAGCCAAGAGGGTCTAGCGGCATACAATGAGCAGTTCTTC. The encoded protein is CASSQEGLAAYNEQFF.

The chain uses TRBV11-1 and TRBJ2-7; possibly TRBD1 for D (6 bases). Germline V gene data show CDR1 as SGHAT and CDR2 as FQDESV (reference sequence). The CDR3 has 16 amino acids. Trimming removed 1 base from V and 6 bases from J, with 19 bases in between. CDR3 residues: CASSLDETGGPGEQYF. The CDR3 nucleotides read TGTGCCAGCAGCTTAGACGAGACAGGCGGGCCGGGCGAGCAGTACTTC.

Ten or more counts support this clone. The chain joins TRBV6-5 to TRBJ1-3; D remains unclear. The V end lost 6 bases, the J end lost 0 bases, and 6 bases lay between the germline ends. The V gene's germline CDR1 is MNHEY and CDR2 SVGAGI. This CDR3 spans 13 amino acids. For the CDR3, the DNA is TGTGCCAGCAGGAGAGACTCTGGAAACACCATATATTTT. Protein: CASRRDSGNTIYF.

The chain has TRBV29-1 and TRBJ1-2; tentative D call: TRBD1 (5 bases). The germline V and J ends were trimmed by 6 bases and 4 bases, with 21 bases remaining between them. Germline-derived CDR1 and CDR2 are SQVTM and ANQGSEA. The CDR3 runs to 15 residues. This CDR3 is CSVWGHNTLGYGYTF. The CDR3 nucleotides read TGCAGCGTCTGGGGCCACAACACGCTGGGCTATGGCTACACCTTC.

J is TRBJ2-7 and V is TRBV7-9; TRBD1 aligns across 8 bases. Unmatched junction bases numbered 4, after V lost 1 base and J lost 2 bases. CDR3 length: 15 residues. CDR1 is SEHNR and CDR2 is FQNEAQ in the germline V gene (reference sequence). The CDR3 spells CASSLVRTGTYEQYF. The DNA of the CDR3 is TGTGCCAGCAGCTTAGTTCGGACAGGGACCTACGAGCAGTACTTC.